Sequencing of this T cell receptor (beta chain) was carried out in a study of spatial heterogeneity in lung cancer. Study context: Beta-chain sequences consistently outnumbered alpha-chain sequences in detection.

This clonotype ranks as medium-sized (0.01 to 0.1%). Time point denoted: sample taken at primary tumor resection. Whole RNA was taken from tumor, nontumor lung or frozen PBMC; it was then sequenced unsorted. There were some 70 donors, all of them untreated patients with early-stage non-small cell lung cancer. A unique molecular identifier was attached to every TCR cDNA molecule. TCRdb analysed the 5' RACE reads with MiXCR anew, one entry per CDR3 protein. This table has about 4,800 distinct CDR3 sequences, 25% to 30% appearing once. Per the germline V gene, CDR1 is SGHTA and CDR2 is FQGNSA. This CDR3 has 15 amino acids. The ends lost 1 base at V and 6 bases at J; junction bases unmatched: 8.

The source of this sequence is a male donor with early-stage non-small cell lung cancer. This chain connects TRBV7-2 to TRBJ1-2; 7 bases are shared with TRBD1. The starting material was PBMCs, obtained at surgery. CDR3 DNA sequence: TGTGCCAGCAGCTTAGAGGCCTCGACAGGGAATGGCTACACCTTC. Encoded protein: CASSLEASTGNGYTF.